This entry describes one T cell receptor (beta chain). Antigen unknown. V gave up 0 bases and J gave up 5 bases, with 14 bases separating them. Per the germline V gene, CDR1 is LGHNA and CDR2 is YSLEER. CDR3 length: 15 residues. These data originate in a study of cytotoxic CD8 clonotypes in ibrutinib-treated CLL. Whole-study findings and limits: Ibrutinib response saw clonality rise, and progression saw it return toward baseline.

Sequencing used immunoSEQ multiplex PCR; TCRdb keeps in-frame clones, though not all of them. The sample lists 100,000 to 150,000 clones; 80% to 90% were seen once. The material sequenced was PBMCs, taken after 24 months of ibrutinib treatment. The receptor was derived from a human donor with chronic lymphocytic leukemia. The rearrangement joins TRBV4-3 to TRBJ2-7; D gene ambiguous. This chain's CDR3 is CASSQEVGFEDEQYF. For the CDR3, the DNA is TGCGCCAGCAGCCAAGAGGTAGGGTTTGAGGACGAGCAGTACTTC.